The 25 T cell receptor beta chains below were found in one sample sequenced in a study of early T cells in non-severe SARS-CoV-2 infection. TCRdb re-analysed the 5' RACE reads in MiXCR, keeping a single row per CDR3 protein. There are about 48,000 distinct CDR3 sequences in the sample; 13% occur only once, and roughly 10% lies in the top ten. Sequenced material: whole blood. The receptor set was obtained from an adult who was a healthcare worker with PCR-confirmed SARS-CoV-2 infection or an uninfected control (not recorded which).

This clonotype showed up just a few times. The rearrangement uses TRBV3-1 and TRBJ1-1, with 8 nucleotides matching TRBD1. The CDR3 runs 13 residues. V was clipped by 8 bases and J by 4 bases; unmatched bases: 6. Germline V lookup: CDR1 LGHDT, CDR2 YNNKEL (reference sequence). The DNA of the CDR3 is TGTGCCAGCGACTACGGGACAGGCACTGAAGCTTTCTTT. Translating it yields CASDYGTGTEAFF.

This clonotype was recorded a few times. This chain links TRBV3-1 with TRBJ1-1; D remains ambiguous. The CDR3 runs 12 residues. V was clipped by 2 bases and J by 6 bases, with 7 bases between them. The V gene's germline CDR1 is LGHDT and CDR2 YNNKEL (reference sequence). The CDR3 here is CASSQPGAEAFF. DNA of the CDR3: TGTGCCAGCAGCCAACCCGGCGCTGAAGCTTTCTTT.

This chain joins TRBV4-1 and TRBJ2-1; 10 bases are shared with TRBD2. Germline lookup yields CDR1 MGHRA and CDR2 YSYEKL. CDR3 size: 17 residues. V was clipped by 1 base and J by 2 bases; unmatched bases: 5. CDR3 loop: CASSQANSGGPYNEQFF. CDR3 DNA: TGCGCCAGCAGCCAAGCCAATAGCGGGGGGCCCTACAATGAGCAGTTCTTC.

This clonotype came up a few times. The chain carries TRBV29-1 and TRBJ2-7, with 7 bases aligning to TRBD1. The J segment lost 4 bases and the V segment lost 2 bases, leaving 11 bases of the junction unmatched. The germline gives CDR1 SQVTM, CDR2 ANQGSEA. This CDR3 is built from 15 residues. The CDR3: CSVESQARGFYEQYF. The CDR3 DNA reads TGCAGCGTTGAATCTCAGGCCAGGGGGTTTTACGAGCAGTACTTC.

In regard to this clonotype: Compared with germline, one end of the junction differs, possibly owing to a read error. The chain combines TRBV24-1 with TRBJ2-1; TRBD2 matches 8 bases. This CDR3 spans 16 amino acids. Per the germline V gene, CDR1 is KGHDR and CDR2 is SFDVKD. CDR3 loop: CATSDLSGSAPNEQIF. CDR3 bases: TGTGCCACCAGTGACCTGAGCGGGAGTGCTCCCAATGAGCAGATCTTC.

This clonotype has at least ten counts. The genes are TRBV27 and TRBJ2-1, with D perhaps matching TRBD2 (6 bases). This CDR3 spans 14 amino acids. With 7 bases removed from V and 4 bases from J, the gap between germline ends came to 14 bases. Germline CDR1 MNHEY, CDR2 SMNVEV (reference sequence). CDR3 sequence reads: CASTINRGYNEQFF. The CDR3 bases are TGTGCCAGCACCATAAATCGGGGGTACAATGAGCAGTTCTTC.

V gene TRBV29-1 combines with J gene TRBJ2-4; weak D call: TRBD2 (5 bases). V gave up 2 bases and J gave up 7 bases, with 12 bases separating them. Germline-derived CDR1 and CDR2 are SQVTM and ANQGSEA. The CDR3 runs to 13 residues. CDR3 nucleotide sequence: TGCAGCGTTGAAAAAGGGAGAAGGAACATTCAGTACTTC. The encoded protein is CSVEKGRRNIQYF.

The DNA for the CDR3 is TGTGCCACCAGCCCCCGGACAAACTCGGATGAAAAACTGTTTTTT. It codes for CATSPRTNSDEKLFF. The chain has TRBV15 and TRBJ1-4, with a weak D call TRBD1 (5 bases). Germline V gives CDR1 LNHNV, CDR2 YYDKDF (reference sequence). V gave up 5 bases and J gave up 6 bases, with 16 bases separating them. This CDR3 spans 15 amino acids.

This clonotype was picked up a small number of times. The chain combines TRBV6-6 with TRBJ2-2; D may be TRBD1 or TRBD2 (6 bases each). Germline loops: CDR1 MNHNY, CDR2 SVGAGI (reference sequence). This CDR3 has 15 amino acids. The germline V and J ends were trimmed by 7 bases and 1 base, with 13 bases remaining between them. The CDR3 here is CASKNREENTGELFF. The CDR3 coding sequence is TGTGCCAGCAAAAACAGGGAGGAGAACACCGGGGAGCTGTTTTTT.

This clonotype showed up just once. CDR3 DNA: TGCAGCGTTCAACCAGGGTGGGGTATGTTGACTGAAGCTTTCTTT. The encoded protein is CSVQPGWGMLTEAFF. The chain employs TRBV29-1 and TRBJ1-1, with D perhaps TRBD1 (5 bases). The CDR3 is made up of 15 amino acids. The V and J ends lost 5 bases and 5 bases respectively, with 21 bases between them. Germline V gene sequence: CDR1 SQVTM, CDR2 ANQGSEA.

The CDR3 here is CASSQRDTSYEQYF. The CDR3 DNA reads as TGCGCCAGCAGCCAACGGGACACCTCCTACGAGCAGTACTTC. The V call is TRBV4-1, the J call TRBJ2-7; D possibly corresponds to TRBD1 (6 bases). V lost 2 bases, J lost 0 bases, and 8 bases lay in between. Germline CDR1 is MGHRA and CDR2 is YSYEKL. The CDR3 spans 14 residues.

This clonotype was counted many times. The genes are TRBV18 and TRBJ1-2; D unclear. CDR3 length: 14 residues. Germline CDR1 and CDR2: KGHSH and LQKENI. The germline V and J ends were trimmed by 6 bases and 3 bases, with 14 bases remaining between them. Here the CDR3 reads CASSLYDSDYGYTF. CDR3 nucleotide sequence: TGTGCCAGCTCGTTATACGACTCGGACTATGGCTACACCTTC.

This clonotype was picked up many times. The chain joins TRBV20-1 to TRBJ2-1, with 7 bases identical to TRBD1. V lost 4 bases and J lost 2; bases outside the gene matches: 8. CDR1 and CDR2 from the germline V gene are DFQATT and SNEGSKA (reference sequence). This CDR3 is built from 15 residues. The CDR3 DNA reads as TGCAGTGCTAAGGGGGCACCCCTTACCTACAATGAGCAGTTCTTC. This sequence encodes CSAKGAPLTYNEQFF.

This clonotype was seen at least ten times. The V and J genes are TRBV6-1 and TRBJ2-7; tentatively, D is TRBD1 (5 bases). Germline CDR1 and CDR2: MNHNS and SASEGT. V lost 3 bases and J 3 bases, leaving 12 bases between the germline ends. The CDR3 extends over 14 amino acids. This chain's CDR3 is CASSDLQVRYEQYF. Written as DNA, the CDR3 is TGTGCCAGCAGTGATTTACAGGTTCGCTACGAGCAGTACTTC.

The V gene is TRBV12-3 or TRBV12-4, the J gene TRBJ2-2; possibly TRBD1 for D (5 bases). Deletions cut 5 bases from V and 1 base from J, with 8 bases between. The CDR3 consists of 14 residues. The CDR3: CASSPGQNTGELFF. In DNA form, the CDR3 reads TGTGCCAGCAGTCCCGGACAGAACACCGGGGAGCTGTTTTTT.

The rearrangement joins TRBV5-1 to TRBJ2-6; D is tentatively TRBD1 or TRBD2 (5 bases each). This CDR3 has 16 amino acids. V was clipped by 3 bases and J by 4 bases, with 14 bases between them. Per the germline V gene, CDR1 is SGHRS and CDR2 is YFSETQ. The CDR3 region is CASSSRGPGGANVLTF. The CDR3 region has the DNA TGCGCCAGCAGCTCCCGGGGCCCTGGCGGGGCCAACGTCCTGACTTTC.

The V call is TRBV7-3, the J call TRBJ2-3; 7 nucleotides line up with TRBD1. Trimming removed 5 bases from V and 4 bases from J; junction bases left unmatched: 6. The CDR3 is made up of 14 amino acids. The V gene's germline CDR1 is SGHTA and CDR2 FQGTGA. The CDR3 protein is CASSVQGLPDTQYF. In DNA form, the CDR3 reads TGTGCCAGCAGCGTACAGGGGCTTCCAGATACGCAGTATTTT.

This clonotype was seen at least ten times. V is TRBV10-3 and J is TRBJ1-4; D is perhaps TRBD1 (5 bases). Germline assignment: CDR1 ENHRY and CDR2 SYGVKD. Trimming took off 3 bases at V and 8 bases at J, with 13 bases between the two ends. The CDR3 runs to 14 residues. The CDR3 loop is CAISEKGFGEKLFF. In nucleotides, the CDR3 is TGTGCCATCAGTGAAAAGGGGTTCGGGGAAAAACTGTTTTTT.

In this sample, this clonotype turned up many times. The chain links TRBV2 to TRBJ1-1; TRBD1 matches at 7 bases. The CDR3 loop spans 13 amino acids. The germline gives CDR1 SNHLY, CDR2 FYNNEI. V lost 6 bases, J lost 1 base, and 2 bases stayed unmatched. This chain's CDR3 is CASRGQPNTEAFF. The CDR3 bases are TGTGCCAGCAGGGGACAGCCGAACACTGAAGCTTTCTTT.

This clonotype was seen more than once but under ten times. The rearrangement uses TRBV2 and TRBJ1-1; maybe TRBD1 (6 bases). V was pared by 5 bases and J by 9 bases, with 10 bases between. Germline CDR1 and CDR2: SNHLY and FYNNEI. The CDR3 loop spans 11 amino acids. The CDR3 DNA sequence: TGTGCCAGCAGTTGGGGACATCAAGCTTTCTTT. This sequence encodes CASSWGHQAFF. Combining the CDR3 with reference TRBV2 and TRBJ1-1 gives the whole variable domain EPEVTQTPSHQVTQMGQEVILRCVPISNHLYFYWYRQILGQKVEFLVSFYNNEISEKSEIFDDQFSVERPDGSNFTLKIRSTKLEDSAMYFCASSWGHQAFFGQGTRLTVV.

This sequence joins TRBV5-1 and TRBJ1-4, with TRBD1 matching 9 bases. The CDR3 loop spans 14 amino acids. The germline V gene encodes CDR1 SGHRS and CDR2 YFSETQ. Unmatched junction bases numbered 6, after V lost 4 bases and J lost 8 bases. The CDR3 here is CASSPGTGREKLFF. The CDR3, as DNA: TGCGCCAGCAGCCCCGGGACAGGGAGAGAAAAACTGTTTTTT.

The chain links TRBV9 to TRBJ2-1; D possibly corresponds to TRBD2 (6 bases). Trimming shortened V by 4 bases and J by 3 bases, and 11 bases separated the two germline ends. The CDR3 is made up of 14 amino acids. The germline V gene encodes CDR1 SGDLS and CDR2 YYNGEE. The CDR3 reads CASSQGLLYNEQFF. CDR3 nucleotides: TGTGCCAGCAGCCAGGGACTTCTCTACAATGAGCAGTTCTTC.

This clonotype was picked up a small number of times. The gene calls are TRBV30 and TRBJ2-6, with 9 bases aligning to TRBD1. Trimming removed 1 base from V and 4 bases from J; junction bases left unmatched: 5. CDR1 GTSNPN and CDR2 SVGIG come from the germline V gene (reference sequence). CDR3 length equals 16 residues. The CDR3 reads CAWSGYRGQGANVLTF. CDR3 in DNA: TGTGCCTGGAGTGGGTACAGGGGGCAAGGGGCCAACGTCCTGACTTTC.

The V and J genes are TRBV29-1 and TRBJ2-7; perhaps TRBD1 as D (5 bases). This CDR3 comprises 13 residues. Trimming removed 7 bases from V and 0 bases from J, with 13 bases in between. Germline lookup yields CDR1 SQVTM and CDR2 ANQGSEA. DNA for the CDR3: TGCAGCGGTCTCGACAGTATCTCCTACGAGCAGTACTTC. It codes for CSGLDSISYEQYF.

This clonotype has a count of ten or more. The V gene is TRBV29-1, the J gene TRBJ2-7; a possible D gene is TRBD2 (7 bases). Germline-derived CDR1 and CDR2 are SQVTM and ANQGSEA. This CDR3 is built from 14 residues. Trimming stripped 6 bases from V and 2 bases from J, with 17 bases between. This CDR3 is CSVGGTFRAYEQYF. CDR3 DNA: TGCAGCGTCGGGGGGACATTCCGGGCCTACGAGCAGTACTTC.